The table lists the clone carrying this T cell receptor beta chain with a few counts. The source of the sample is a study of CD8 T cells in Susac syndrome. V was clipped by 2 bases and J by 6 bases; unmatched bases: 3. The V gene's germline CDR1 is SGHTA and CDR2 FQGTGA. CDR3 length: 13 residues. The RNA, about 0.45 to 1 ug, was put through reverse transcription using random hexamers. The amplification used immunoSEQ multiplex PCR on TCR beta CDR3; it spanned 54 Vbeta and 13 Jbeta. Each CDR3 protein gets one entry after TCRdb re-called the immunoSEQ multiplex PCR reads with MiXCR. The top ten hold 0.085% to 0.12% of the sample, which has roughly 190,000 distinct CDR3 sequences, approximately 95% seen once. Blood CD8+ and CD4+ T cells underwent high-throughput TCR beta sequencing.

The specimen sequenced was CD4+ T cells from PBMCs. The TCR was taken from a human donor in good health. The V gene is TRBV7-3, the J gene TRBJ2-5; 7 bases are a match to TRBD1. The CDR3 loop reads CASSLDRVKTQYF. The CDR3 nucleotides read TGTGCCAGCAGCTTAGACAGGGTGAAGACCCAGTACTTC.